The 22 T cell receptor beta chains below all came from one sample that was sequenced in a study of T cell responses to AZD1222 COVID-19 vaccine. Using immunoSEQ multiplex PCR, the repertoire was profiled, and TCRdb retains in-frame clones only, with some absent. Of 120,000 to 150,000 clones in the sample, 82% were seen once. The material sequenced was peripheral blood, taken on day 0 of MenACWY control vaccination. The source is an adult in good health.

The chain joins TRBV28 to TRBJ1-5, with 10 bases identical to TRBD1. Germline V lookup: CDR1 MDHEN, CDR2 SYDVKM. V gave up 3 bases and J gave up 4 bases; unmatched junction bases: 6. The CDR3 length is 16 residues. This chain's CDR3 is CASSFRDRGRNQPQHF. The CDR3 DNA follows: TGTGCCAGCAGTTTCCGGGACAGGGGTCGAAATCAGCCCCAGCATTTT.

The chain couples TRBV19 to TRBJ1-6; a possible D gene is TRBD1 (6 bases). The CDR3 is made up of 16 amino acids. Germline V gene data show CDR1 as LNHDA and CDR2 as SQIVND (reference sequence). V was shortened by 4 bases and J by 6 bases, with 16 bases between the two germline ends. The CDR3 DNA is TGTGCCAGTAGTAGCCAGAGGGGGGGTGTTAATTCACCCCTCCACTTT. It encodes CASSSQRGGVNSPLHF.

This chain links TRBV9 with TRBJ2-5; a weak D match, TRBD2 (6 bases). The ends were cut back, 4 bases at V and 2 bases at J, with 18 bases in the middle. Germline loops: CDR1 SGDLS, CDR2 YYNGEE. The CDR3 spans 16 residues. Written as DNA, the CDR3 is TGTGCCAGCAGCCCCCGTGGGGCGGGGAGACAAGAGACCCAGTACTTC. Encoded protein: CASSPRGAGRQETQYF.

This clone was recorded a few times. The V and J genes are TRBV24-1 and TRBJ1-5; D unclear. The V end lost 3 bases, the J end lost 9 bases, and 20 bases lay between the germline ends. The germline CDR1 and CDR2 sequences are KGHDR and SFDVKD. This CDR3 spans 16 amino acids. The chain's CDR3 is CATSDAGQGRVGPQHF. The CDR3 nucleotides are TGTGCCACCAGTGATGCAGGCCAAGGACGGGTGGGGCCCCAGCATTTT.

The chain joins TRBV5-1 to TRBJ1-2, with D maybe TRBD1 (6 bases). The CDR3 covers 12 residues. V was shortened by 3 bases and J by 8 bases, with 11 bases between the two germline ends. Per germline, CDR1 SGHRS and CDR2 YFSETQ. The CDR3 sequence is CASSSEGGGYTF. CDR3 DNA sequence: TGCGCCAGCAGCTCCGAGGGGGGAGGCTACACCTTC.

The chain links TRBV7-3 to TRBJ1-2, with D hard to call. The CDR3 is 18 residues long. Deletions cut 0 bases from V and 4 bases from J, with 21 bases between. The V gene's germline CDR1 is SGHTA and CDR2 FQGTGA. CDR3 sequence (DNA): TGTGCCAGCAGCTTAACGAGTCTGCCAGACGGAGCTCCCTATGGCTACACCTTC. This sequence encodes CASSLTSLPDGAPYGYTF.

This CDR3 reads CASSARDGSYNSPLHF. The CDR3 DNA sequence: TGTGCCAGCAGCGCCCGGGACGGCTCCTATAATTCACCCCTCCACTTT. V and J are TRBV6-2 or TRBV6-3 and TRBJ1-6; perhaps TRBD1 as D (5 bases). V lost 6 bases, J lost 0 bases, and 12 bases lay in between. The CDR3 totals 16 residues. Germline V lookup: CDR1 MNHEY, CDR2 SVGEGT.

The rearrangement links TRBV29-1 to TRBJ1-2, with D maybe TRBD1 (5 bases). Trimming left V 4 bases short and J 0 bases short, with 9 bases between. This CDR3 is 13 amino acids long. Germline V gene sequence: CDR1 SQVTM, CDR2 ANQGSEA. The CDR3 nucleotides are TGCAGCGTTGGAGGGGCGACTAACTATGGCTACACCTTC. It encodes CSVGGATNYGYTF.

The chain combines TRBV20-1 with TRBJ1-1; D is unresolved. The CDR3 is 13 amino acids. Germline V gives CDR1 DFQATT, CDR2 SNEGSKA (reference sequence). Trimming removed 3 bases at V and 1 base at J, with 9 bases between. Here the CDR3 DNA reads TGCAGTGCTAGTCCGGGAGGGAACACTGAAGCTTTCTTT. Protein: CSASPGGNTEAFF.

The chain carries TRBV19 and TRBJ1-2; 7 bases are a match to TRBD1. With V trimmed by 1 base and J by 6 bases, 2 bases remained unmatched. The CDR3 consists of 13 residues. Germline CDR1 and CDR2: LNHDA and SQIVND (reference sequence). The CDR3 here is CASSIVQGNGYTF. The DNA of the CDR3 is TGTGCCAGTAGTATAGTACAGGGGAATGGCTACACCTTC.

V and J are TRBV7-8 and TRBJ2-1; a weak D match, TRBD1 (6 bases). The V end was cut by 3 bases, the J end by 8 bases, with 14 bases between. CDR1 is SGHVS, CDR2 FQNEAQ, per germline. The CDR3 runs 14 residues. CDR3 region: CASSLDTSGDEQFF. The DNA for the CDR3 is TGTGCCAGCAGCTTGGATACCTCAGGGGATGAGCAGTTCTTC.

The gene calls are TRBV4-1 and TRBJ1-5; D is ambiguous. Germline CDR1 and CDR2: MGHRA and YSYEKL. Between the trimmed V and J ends, which lost 0 bases and 0 bases, there was a span of 15 bases. The CDR3 contains 18 residues. CDR3 protein: CASSQELVHAYSNQPQHF. The CDR3 DNA reads as TGCGCCAGCAGCCAAGAATTAGTGCACGCTTATAGCAATCAGCCCCAGCATTTT.

The V call is TRBV19, the J call TRBJ2-7; weak D call: TRBD2 (5 bases). This CDR3 region has 15 residues. V shed 0 bases and J shed 1 base, with 10 bases lying between them. Germline lookup yields CDR1 LNHDA and CDR2 SQIVND (reference sequence). The CDR3 DNA reads TGTGCCAGTAGTATAGACCGGACTGCATCCTACGAGCAGTACTTC. This codes for CASSIDRTASYEQYF.

This clone appeared a few times. The chain combines TRBV5-1 with TRBJ1-2, with D possibly TRBD1 on 6 matching bases. V shed 9 bases and J shed 8 bases, with 20 bases lying between them. The CDR3 runs to 13 residues. Per the germline V gene, CDR1 is SGHRS and CDR2 is YFSETQ. The CDR3: CATTPDGGAGYTF. The CDR3 DNA reads as TGCGCCACCACCCCGGATGGGGGGGCGGGCTACACCTTC.

CDR3 DNA: TGCGCCAGCAGCTTGGGGACAAACCATAATTCACCCCTCCACTTT. Translation gives CASSLGTNHNSPLHF. The chain is built from TRBV5-1 and TRBJ1-6; TRBD1 is a possible D gene (5 bases). CDR3 size: 15 residues. Germline V gene lookup returns CDR1 SGHRS and CDR2 YFSETQ. The V end was cut by 0 bases, the J end by 5 bases, with 9 bases between.

V gene TRBV2 combines with J gene TRBJ2-7; no firm D call. The CDR3 extends over 10 amino acids. Germline values: CDR1 SNHLY, CDR2 FYNNEI. V lost 5 bases and J lost 6, with 5 bases in between. The CDR3 coding sequence is TGTGCCAGCAGTTATGTCGAGCAGTACGTC. Protein sequence: CASSYVEQYV.

V usage is TRBV30 and J usage is TRBJ2-5; tentatively, D is TRBD1 (5 bases). Germline V CDR1 and CDR2: GTSNPN, SVGIG (reference sequence). The V end lost 1 base, the J end lost 3 bases, and 18 bases lay between the germline ends. This CDR3 comprises 16 residues. CDR3 DNA: TGTGCCTGGAGTGATGCCTCCTTGGGGCCGAAAGAGACCCAGTACTTC. It specifies CAWSDASLGPKETQYF.

This chain joins TRBV3-1 (or the pseudogene TRBV3-2) and TRBJ1-6, with unresolved D. Germline assignment: CDR1 LGHDT and CDR2 YNNKEL (reference sequence). The germline V and J ends were trimmed by 0 bases and 8 bases, with 11 bases remaining between them. This CDR3 region has 15 residues. The CDR3 loop reads CASSQDPRQYSPLHF. CDR3 DNA sequence: TGTGCCAGCAGCCAAGATCCTCGACAATATTCACCCCTCCACTTT.

This rearrangement joins TRBV14 to TRBJ1-6; TRBD1 agrees at 7 bases. Germline V gives CDR1 SGHDN, CDR2 FVKESK. The CDR3 runs to 16 residues. The V segment lost 4 bases and the J segment 2 bases; nucleotides outside the gene matches: 5. Written as DNA, the CDR3 is TGTGCCAGCAGCCCAGGGGGAGGACCCTATAATTCACCCCTCCACTTT. It codes for CASSPGGGPYNSPLHF.

This sequence joins TRBV28 and TRBJ2-5; 10 positions agree with TRBD2. V was clipped by 5 bases and J by 2 bases; unmatched bases: 8. Germline CDR1 MDHEN, CDR2 SYDVKM. The CDR3 covers 16 residues. This CDR3 is CASSPPLLAGQETQYF. DNA of the CDR3: TGTGCCAGCAGTCCCCCCCTACTAGCGGGGCAAGAGACCCAGTACTTC.

The rearrangement links TRBV5-6 to TRBJ1-4, with 7 bases matching TRBD1. Germline values: CDR1 SGHDT, CDR2 YYEEEE. The CDR3 is 14 residues long. The V and J ends lost 4 bases and 3 bases, in that order; junction bases with no gene match: 3. The CDR3 coding sequence is TGTGCCAGCAGCGGGGACAGTTCTAATGAAAAACTGTTTTTT. This sequence encodes CASSGDSSNEKLFF.

The rearrangement links TRBV7-2 to TRBJ1-6; D is unresolved. The germline gives CDR1 SGHTA, CDR2 FQGNSA. Trimming cost V 4 bases and J 0 bases, with 7 bases left between them. The CDR3 runs 15 residues. The CDR3 DNA reads TGTGCCAGCAGCTCCGCAGGCTCCTATAATTCACCCCTCCACTTT. Translated: CASSSAGSYNSPLHF. The variable domain in full, with the rest retrieved from reference TRBV7-2 and TRBJ1-6, is GAGVSQSPSNKVTEKGKDVELRCDPISGHTALYWYRQSLGQGLEFLIYFQGNSAPDKSGLPSDRFSAERTGGSVSTLTIQRTQQEDSAVYLCASSSAGSYNSPLHFGNGTRLTVT.